A single sample is the source of the 8 T cell receptor beta chains below, sequenced in a study of shared clonotypes between healthy human individuals. Profiled with immunoSEQ multiplex PCR; TCRdb holds only in-frame clones, not every one. The sample holds roughly 650,000 clones, approximately 97% seen once. The specimen was naive CD4+ T cells sorted from blood. Subset here: CD45RA+ positively selected. These receptors all stem from a woman aged 30 to 39 in good health.

V and J are TRBV7-8 and TRBJ2-1; 7 nucleotides agree with TRBD2. The germline CDR1 and CDR2 sequences are SGHVS and FQNEAQ. J lost 0 bases, V lost 3 bases, and 2 bases had no gene match. The CDR3 has 15 residues. CDR3 residues: CASSLRTSSYNEQFF. CDR3 DNA: TGTGCCAGCAGCTTGCGGACTAGCTCCTACAATGAGCAGTTCTTC.

The chain recombines TRBV2 with TRBJ2-1; D remains unclear. In germline, CDR1 is SNHLY, CDR2 FYNNEI. V dropped 4 bases and J dropped 15 bases, with 4 bases sitting between them. The CDR3 totals 8 residues. The CDR3 DNA reads as TGTGCCAGCAGTGGTGGGTTCTTC. Translating gives CASSGGFF. The whole variable domain, filled in from reference TRBV2 and TRBJ2-1, reads EPEVTQTPSHQVTQMGQEVILRCVPISNHLYFYWYRQILGQKVEFLVSFYNNEISEKSEIFDDQFSVERPDGSNFTLKIRSTKLEDSAMYFCASSGGFFGPGTRLTVL.

This clone was observed once. The gene calls are TRBV7-9 and TRBJ2-1; D possibly matches TRBD1 or TRBD2 (5 bases each). Trimming removed 3 bases from V and 3 bases from J, with 9 bases in between. The CDR3 is 14 residues long. Germline V gene lookup returns CDR1 SEHNR and CDR2 FQNEAQ (reference sequence). CDR3 loop: CASSLGDLYNEQFF. In nucleotides, the CDR3 is TGTGCCAGCAGCTTGGGGGACCTCTACAATGAGCAGTTCTTC.

The J gene is TRBJ2-7, the V gene TRBV6-4, with D possibly TRBD1 on 5 matching bases. The germline V gene encodes CDR1 MRHNA and CDR2 SNTAGT. CDR3 size: 14 residues. V was clipped by 5 bases and J by 3 bases, with 14 bases between them. For the CDR3, the DNA is TGTGCCAGCAGTCCCTTCACAGGAGACTACGAGCAGTACTTC. It encodes CASSPFTGDYEQYF.

The chain is built from TRBV7-9 and TRBJ2-7; weak D call: TRBD1 (6 bases). CDR1 SEHNR and CDR2 FQNEAQ come from the germline V gene (reference sequence). Trimming shortened V by 3 bases and J by 5 bases, and 17 bases separated the two germline ends. CDR3 length: 15 residues. The CDR3 is CASSFGQTPVDEQYF. The CDR3 nucleotides are TGTGCCAGCAGCTTCGGACAGACACCAGTGGACGAGCAGTACTTC.

This clone was counted a single time. Within the sample, other DNA sequences also encode this same CDR3. The chain is built from TRBV28 and TRBJ2-5; no reliable D call. The J call may be faulty, since TRBJ2-7 better matches the DNA end. Per the germline V gene, CDR1 is MDHEN and CDR2 is SYDVKM. This CDR3 has 14 residues. CDR3 nucleotide sequence: TGTGCCAGCAGTTTATCAGCGACGTCCTACGAGCAGTACTTC. This sequence encodes CASSLSATSYEQYF.

The chain carries TRBV28 and TRBJ2-2; 8 nucleotides match TRBD2. Germline-derived CDR1 and CDR2 are MDHEN and SYDVKM. V lost 6 bases and J lost 0; bases outside the gene matches: 9. This CDR3 is built from 17 residues. This CDR3 reads CASSPIHSGTNTGELFF. The CDR3 bases are TGTGCCAGCAGCCCTATTCATAGCGGGACGAACACCGGGGAGCTGTTTTTT.

The V gene is TRBV28, the J gene TRBJ2-2; D might be TRBD2 (6 bases). V was shortened by 5 bases and J by 6 bases, with 13 bases between the two germline ends. Germline loops: CDR1 MDHEN, CDR2 SYDVKM. CDR3 size: 14 residues. The CDR3 DNA follows: TGTGCCAGCAGTGCCGGGACTTCGGCCGGGGAGCTGTTTTTT. Its translation: CASSAGTSAGELFF.